Presented here are 18 T cell receptor beta chains from one specimen sequenced in a study of cytomegalovirus exposure and HLA in healthy donors. PCR primers comprised 60 Vbeta and 13 Jbeta primers. The data were produced by immunoSEQ multiplex PCR, yet TCRdb's version contains in-frame clones alone and is incomplete. This sample carries under 100,000 clones, approximately 80% of them seen once, and the ten largest clones take around 15%. The source material was PBMCs. These receptors came from a human donor in good health.

The rearrangement links TRBV6-6 to TRBJ1-2, with unresolved D. The CDR3 loop spans 13 amino acids. V was clipped by 8 bases and J by 6 bases, with 16 bases between them. CDR1 MNHNY and CDR2 SVGAGI come from the germline V gene (reference sequence). CDR3 nucleotides: TGTGCCAGCGCCTTTTCGGGAGGGAATGGCTACACCTTC. This encodes CASAFSGGNGYTF.

This chain joins TRBV10-3 and TRBJ2-7, with 10 bases aligning to TRBD1. Germline V CDR1 and CDR2: ENHRY, SYGVKD. This CDR3 comprises 15 residues. The V gene end was trimmed by 2 bases and the J gene end by 4 bases; junction bases not matched to a gene: 5. In DNA, the CDR3 is TGTGCCATCAGTGAGGGACAGGGGGGACCTTACGAGCAGTACTTC. Residues: CAISEGQGGPYEQYF.

V usage is TRBV4-3 and J usage is TRBJ2-4; D might be TRBD1 (6 bases). The CDR3 spans 19 residues. The V end lost 0 bases, the J end lost 5 bases, and 23 bases lay between the germline ends. Germline CDR1 and CDR2: LGHNA and YSLEER. In DNA form, the CDR3 reads TGCGCCAGCAGCCAAGAATGGGGCGGCCAGGGGTTTTTTGAAAACATTCAGTACTTC. Translating gives CASSQEWGGQGFFENIQYF.

This clone is a singleton in its sample. The chain combines TRBV2 with TRBJ1-5; D call uncertain. The V gene lost 0 bases and the J gene lost 2 bases, with 8 bases spanning the gap. CDR3 length equals 15 residues. The germline CDR1 and CDR2 sequences are SNHLY and FYNNEI. The CDR3 protein is CASSEAGEGNQPQHF. CDR3 in DNA: TGTGCCAGCAGTGAAGCCGGGGAGGGCAATCAGCCCCAGCATTTT.

The chain employs TRBV27 and TRBJ1-5, with TRBD1 matching over 8 bases. This CDR3 has 14 residues. Trimming took 2 bases from V and 7 from J; bases not matched to a gene: 4. The germline V gene has CDR1 MNHEY and CDR2 SMNVEV (reference sequence). The CDR3 DNA reads as TGTGCCAGCAGTTTAGAGACAGGGGAACAGCCCCAGCATTTT. This gives the protein CASSLETGEQPQHF.

The CDR3 bases are TGTGCCAGTAAGGACAGGGCTCTTGCAGATACGCAGTATTTT. It codes for CASKDRALADTQYF. The V and J genes are TRBV19 and TRBJ2-3, with TRBD1 identical over 8 bases. V trimming: 7 bases; J trimming: 4 bases; junction bases outside the gene matches: 7. The CDR3 length is 14 residues. The germline CDR1 and CDR2 sequences are LNHDA and SQIVND (reference sequence).

This clone occurred a few times. In DNA, the CDR3 is TGTGCCAGCAGCCCCGGAGGGGTGGAGACCCAGTACTTC. Its translation is CASSPGGVETQYF. The V gene is TRBV4-2, the J gene TRBJ2-5; tentative D call: TRBD2 (6 bases). This CDR3 has 13 amino acids. V lost 4 bases to trimming and J lost 5 bases, with 11 bases between them. Germline V gives CDR1 LGHNA, CDR2 YNFKEQ.

V usage is TRBV19 and J usage is TRBJ2-7; no reliable D call. The CDR3 length is 15 residues. The V gene's germline CDR1 is LNHDA and CDR2 SQIVND (reference sequence). V lost 0 bases, J lost 0 bases, and 9 bases lay in between. CDR3 DNA: TGTGCCAGTAGTATAGATGCGGCTAGCTCCTACGAGCAGTACTTC. Protein: CASSIDAASSYEQYF.

The CDR3 nucleotides are TGTGCCAGCAGCCCCGGGCGGGGGCGGGGTGAAGCTTTCTTT. This encodes CASSPGRGRGEAFF. The chain combines TRBV6-6 with TRBJ1-1; TRBD1 might be the D (6 bases). This CDR3 comprises 14 residues. V dropped 6 bases and J dropped 7 bases, with 18 bases sitting between them. CDR1 MNHNY and CDR2 SVGAGI come from the germline V gene (reference sequence).

The chain carries TRBV19 and TRBJ2-1; TRBD2 might be the D (6 bases). Germline lookup yields CDR1 LNHDA and CDR2 SQIVND (reference sequence). CDR3 length: 16 amino acids. Deletions cut 7 bases from V and 6 bases from J, with 22 bases between. Written as DNA, the CDR3 is TGTGCCAGTACCACTCCTGGGGCTAGCGCCCGCAATGAGCAGTTCTTC. Encoded protein: CASTTPGASARNEQFF. Full variable domain (remainder filled in from reference TRBV19 and TRBJ2-1): DGGITQSPKYLFRKEGQNVTLSCEQNLNHDAMYWYRQDPGQGLRLIYYSQIVNDFQKGDIAEGYSVSREKKESFPLTVTSAQKNPTAFYLCASTTPGASARNEQFFGPGTRLTVL.

The J gene is TRBJ1-1, the V gene TRBV20-1; TRBD1 might be the D (6 bases). V lost 7 bases, J lost 5 bases, and 11 bases lay in between. CDR3 length: 11 residues. The V gene's germline CDR1 is DFQATT and CDR2 SNEGSKA (reference sequence). Written as DNA, the CDR3 is TGCAGTGGCAAAGGGGGAACTGAAGCTTTCTTT. Translation gives CSGKGGTEAFF.

The chain joins TRBV18 to TRBJ1-1; the D is unclear. The CDR3 sequence is 13 residues long. The germline V gene has CDR1 KGHSH and CDR2 LQKENI. The germline V and J ends were trimmed by 5 bases and 3 bases, with 10 bases remaining between them. The CDR3 region is CASSYQEYTEAFF. CDR3 bases: TGTGCCAGCTCATATCAGGAATACACTGAAGCTTTCTTT.

For the CDR3, the DNA is TGTGCCACCAGCAGAGATCGGGCAGGGGCAGGTTGGAATCAGCCCCAGCATTTT. Translated: CATSRDRAGAGWNQPQHF. The genes are TRBV15 and TRBJ1-5; tentative D call: TRBD1 (6 bases). Germline V gene sequence: CDR1 LNHNV, CDR2 YYDKDF (reference sequence). The CDR3 is 18 amino acids. Trimming left V 0 bases short and J 4 bases short, with 19 bases between.

In its sample, this clone was seen once. V gene TRBV14 combines with J gene TRBJ1-1; maybe TRBD1 (5 bases). The CDR3 sequence is 13 residues long. From germline, CDR1 is SGHDN and CDR2 FVKESK. Trimming cost V 8 bases and J 4 bases, with 14 bases left between them. CDR3 residues: CASGADWSTEAFF. DNA for the CDR3: TGTGCCAGCGGGGCTGACTGGAGCACTGAAGCTTTCTTT.

This sequence joins TRBV11-2 and TRBJ1-1; tentatively, D is TRBD1 (5 bases). CDR3 length equals 15 residues. Germline-derived CDR1 and CDR2 are SGHAT and FQNNGV. V was shortened by 1 base and J by 4 bases, with 13 bases between the two germline ends. Here the CDR3 reads CASSLGGSPATEAFF. The CDR3 DNA is TGTGCCAGCAGCTTAGGGGGCTCGCCTGCCACTGAAGCTTTCTTT.

The chain links TRBV27 to TRBJ1-1, with 9 bases lining up with TRBD1. CDR3 size: 19 residues. Germline loops: CDR1 MNHEY, CDR2 SMNVEV (reference sequence). V lost 3 bases to trimming and J lost 1 base; unmatched junction nucleotides: 15. The CDR3 reads CASSFVFPTDRGRNTEAFF. Written as DNA, the CDR3 is TGTGCCAGCAGTTTTGTGTTCCCAACGGACAGGGGACGGAACACTGAAGCTTTCTTT.

The chain carries TRBV19 and TRBJ1-1; D might be TRBD1 (5 bases). Germline lookup yields CDR1 LNHDA and CDR2 SQIVND (reference sequence). The CDR3 spans 13 residues. Deletions cut 4 bases from V and 4 bases from J, with 10 bases between. The CDR3 sequence is CASSTRQFTEAFF. CDR3 sequence (DNA): TGTGCCAGTAGTACCCGACAGTTCACTGAAGCTTTCTTT.

DNA for the CDR3: TGTGCCAGCAGTGAGACAGGGGACTATGGCTACACCTTC. It is translated as CASSETGDYGYTF. The rearrangement joins TRBV6-1 to TRBJ1-2; 8 nucleotides line up with TRBD1. Germline CDR1 MNHNS, CDR2 SASEGT. There are 13 residues in the CDR3. J gave up 3 bases and V 3 bases, and 0 bases lay outside the gene matches.